This section outlines one TCR beta chain sequence together with its context. Its antigen remains unidentified. cDNA for TCRalpha and TCRbeta was amplified by nested PCRs of about 15 then 9 cycles. TCRdb reprocessed the 5' RACE reads and stores each CDR3 protein as one record, lacking DNA. The listing contains around 450,000 distinct CDR3 sequences. These data come from a study of monozygotic twins with inflammatory bowel disease. Whole blood without T cell sorting served as the source of isolated total RNA. Germline V gives CDR1 MNHEY, CDR2 SMNVEV (reference sequence). The CDR3 loop spans 14 amino acids. Notes on the study in general: Twin pairs that were concordant did not differ from discordant pairs in repertoire similarity, possibly from limited power. The analysis yielded no support for one strong signal or clonotype associated with IBD.

The rearrangement joins TRBV27 to TRBJ2-2. The sequenced sample was blood. This sequence was found in a human donor with ulcerative colitis or Crohn's disease, or a healthy co-twin of an affected twin (not recorded which). CDR3 loop: CASSFKWNTGELFF.